Listed below are T cell receptor beta chains from one sample, sequenced in a study of blood T cell repertoires in COVID-19. Some clones are missing from TCRdb's copy, which holds only in-frame ones; the method was immunoSEQ multiplex PCR. Among about 160,000 clones listed, 60% to 80% were seen once. The sequencing input was peripheral blood. Receptors were obtained from a man between 65 and 80 years old with acute or convalescent COVID-19. CDR3s include the opening cysteine and the closing phenylalanine or tryptophan. The D gene is left open where the match is weak. Size is omitted from some rows. Given values are once, few, many or a class for expanded clones.

d_gene	abundance	v_gene	j_gene	CDR3aa	CDR3nt
NA	NA	TRBV19	TRBJ1-2	CASKSGVWGYTF	TGTGCCAGTAAATCAGGGGTTTGGGGCTACACCTTC
TRBD1	NA	TRBV30	TRBJ1-2	CAWSGQGRGYGYTF	TGTGCCTGGAGTGGACAGGGGAGGGGCTATGGCTACACCTTC
TRBD2	NA	TRBV6-6	TRBJ2-5	CASTLAGGQETQYF	TGTGCCAGCACCCTAGCGGGAGGCCAAGAGACCCAGTACTTC
NA	NA	TRBV7-6	TRBJ2-3	CASSAGRSDRGGTDTQYF	TGTGCCAGCAGCGCGGGGCGGAGCGACCGGGGAGGCACAGATACGCAGTATTTT
TRBD1	NA	TRBV14	TRBJ1-1	CASSLRTGMNTEAFF	TGTGCCAGCAGCTTGCGGACAGGGATGAACACTGAAGCTTTCTTT
NA	once	TRBV6-5	TRBJ1-1	CASSYTGNTEAFF	TGTGCCAGCAGTTACACCGGGAACACTGAAGCTTTCTTT
NA	NA	TRBV6-6	TRBJ2-2	CASSYYRDTGELFF	TGTGCCAGCAGTTACTACCGGGACACCGGGGAGCTGTTTTTT
TRBD2	NA	TRBV25-1	TRBJ2-3	CASSEWRLAEGSDTQYF	TGTGCCAGCAGTGAATGGAGGCTAGCGGAAGGATCAGATACGCAGTATTTT
TRBD1	few	TRBV28	TRBJ1-6	CASTRSGTGWSPLHF	TGTGCCAGCACTCGCTCCGGGACAGGGTGGTCACCCCTCCACTTT
TRBD1	NA	TRBV15	TRBJ2-7	CATSQGGTGPREQYF	TGTGCCACCTCACAGGGGGGGACAGGGCCTCGGGAGCAGTACTTC
NA	once	TRBV18	TRBJ2-2	CASSPSPGELFF	TGCGCCAGCTCACCTTCTCCCGGGGAGCTGTTTTTT
TRBD1	NA	TRBV6-5	TRBJ1-4	CASSYTSGTANEKLFF	TGTGCCAGCAGTTATACCTCCGGGACAGCTAATGAAAAACTGTTTTTT
NA	few	TRBV27	TRBJ1-5	CASSFGDSNQPQHF	TGTGCCAGCAGTTTCGGGGACTCAAATCAGCCCCAGCATTTT
NA	NA	TRBV20-1	TRBJ2-4	CSAKGLNIQYF	TGCAGTGCCAAGGGACTAAACATTCAGTACTTC
NA	NA	TRBV5-6	TRBJ2-7	CASSFGQGKYYEQYF	TGTGCCAGCAGCTTCGGGCAGGGCAAATACTACGAGCAGTACTTC
TRBD1	NA	TRBV11-3	TRBJ1-6	CASSFGQGSSYNSPLHF	TGTGCCAGCAGCTTCGGACAGGGGTCTTCCTATAATTCACCCCTCCACTTT
TRBD1	NA	TRBV25-1	TRBJ1-4	CASSVSGQGNEKLFF	TGTGCCAGCAGTGTGTCGGGACAGGGTAATGAAAAACTGTTTTTT
TRBD1	NA	TRBV19	TRBJ1-2	CASRGDRGRRDGYTF	TGTGCCAGTAGGGGGGACAGGGGGCGACGGGATGGCTACACCTTC
TRBD1	NA	TRBV19	TRBJ1-2	CASSIGTGDFGYTF	TGTGCCAGTAGTATAGGGACAGGGGATTTTGGCTACACCTTC
TRBD2	NA	TRBV11-2	TRBJ2-1	CASSALAQYNEQFF	TGTGCCAGCAGCGCACTAGCGCAGTACAATGAGCAGTTCTTC
NA	once	TRBV6-5	TRBJ1-1	CASSYSTGTGTEAFF	TGTGCCAGCAGTTACTCCACAGGGACCGGGACTGAAGCTTTCTTT
NA	NA	TRBV5-4	TRBJ1-2	CASSPPGRAYGYTF	TGTGCCAGCAGCCCCCCGGGCAGGGCCTATGGCTACACCTTC
NA	NA	TRBV27	TRBJ1-6	CASMDSYNSPLHF	TGTGCCAGCATGGACAGCTATAATTCACCCCTCCACTTT
TRBD2	NA	TRBV7-9	TRBJ2-3	CVGAGEYF	TGTGTAGGGGCGGGGGAGTATTTT
TRBD1	NA	TRBV18	TRBJ2-7	CASSPDRASYEQYF	TGTGCCAGCTCACCCGACAGGGCGTCATATGAGCAGTACTTC
TRBD1	NA	TRBV4-3	TRBJ1-2	CASSQPGQFYGYTF	TGCGCCAGCAGCCAACCGGGACAGTTCTATGGCTACACCTTC
TRBD1	NA	TRBV6-4	TRBJ2-2	CASARTGDATGELFF	TGTGCCAGCGCCCGGACAGGGGATGCCACCGGGGAGCTGTTTTTT
NA	NA	TRBV6-1	TRBJ1-4	CASSERGGATNEKLFF	TGTGCCAGCAGTGAACGGGGGGGAGCAACTAATGAAAAACTGTTTTTT
NA	NA	TRBV28	TRBJ2-7	CASRKAGSDYEQYF	TGTGCCAGCAGGAAGGCGGGTTCAGACTACGAGCAGTACTTC
NA	NA	TRBV24-1	TRBJ2-1	CATSVPGSYNEQFF	TGTGCCACCAGTGTCCCCGGCTCCTACAATGAGCAGTTCTTC
NA	once	TRBV7-6	TRBJ2-5	CASSLAGSRETQYF	TGTGCCAGCAGCTTAGCGGGGAGTCGAGAGACCCAGTACTTC
TRBD2	NA	TRBV7-2	TRBJ2-2	CASSHNGLAGGGTGELFF	TGTGCCAGCAGCCATAACGGACTAGCGGGAGGAGGGACCGGGGAGCTGTTTTTT
NA	NA	TRBV28	TRBJ1-2	CASSLRLQNYGYTF	TGTGCCAGCAGTTTAAGGTTACAGAACTATGGCTACACCTTC
NA	NA	TRBV20-1	TRBJ2-2	CSAIRGRELFF	TGCAGTGCTATAAGGGGGAGGGAGCTGTTTTTT
NA	few	TRBV6-1	TRBJ1-2	CASSDGGTAF	TGTGCCAGCAGTGATGGTGGCACCGCCTTC
NA	NA	TRBV2	TRBJ2-3	CASSTGWGDTQYF	TGTGCCAGCAGCACAGGGTGGGGAGATACGCAGTATTTT
NA	NA	TRBV5-1	TRBJ2-2	CASSLSLAHSGELFF	TGCGCCAGCAGCTTGTCACTAGCTCATTCCGGGGAGCTGTTTTTT
NA	NA	TRBV5-6	TRBJ2-1	CASSTPGKMDEQFF	TGTGCCAGCAGTACCCCCGGGAAGATGGATGAGCAGTTCTTC
NA	NA	TRBV7-8	TRBJ1-4	CASSSGQTLFF	TGTGCCAGCAGCTCAGGACAGACACTGTTTTTT
NA	NA	TRBV5-1	TRBJ2-2	CASSLSSNTGELFF	TGCGCCAGCAGCTTAAGCTCGAACACCGGGGAGCTGTTTTTT
NA	NA	TRBV30	TRBJ2-5	CAWKRADQETQYF	TGTGCCTGGAAGCGGGCAGACCAAGAGACCCAGTACTTC
NA	NA	TRBV11-3	TRBJ2-1	CASSLHQQQNEQFF	TGTGCCAGCAGCTTGCATCAACAACAGAATGAGCAGTTCTTC
NA	NA	TRBV12-3/TRBV12-4	TRBJ2-2	CASSLDEGGELFF	TGTGCCAGCAGTTTAGACGAGGGCGGGGAGCTGTTTTTT
NA	few	TRBV12-3/TRBV12-4	TRBJ1-2	CASSDDSYGYTF	TGTGCCAGCAGTGACGACAGCTATGGCTACACCTTC
NA	NA	TRBV19	TRBJ1-5	CASEKAPTGYQPQHF	TGTGCCAGTGAGAAGGCACCGACGGGATATCAGCCCCAGCATTTT